This T cell receptor beta chain comes out of a study of cytotoxic CD8 clonotypes in ibrutinib-treated CLL. On the study more broadly: Over 10 relapsed/refractory, roughly 15 treatment-naive; approximately 18 IGHV unmutated. Timing of response sample collection was a median around 12 months after treatment start, with a range of 6 to 36.

This table comes from immunoSEQ multiplex PCR, and its TCRdb copy is limited to in-frame clones, with some not included. The sample contains approximately 13,000 clones, roughly 76% of which appear only once. CDR3 length: 12 amino acids. V was cut by 2 bases and J by 8 bases, with 9 bases left in between. The V gene's germline CDR1 is MDHEN and CDR2 SYDVKM. In this sample, this clone turned up a few times. This TCR was sampled from a human donor with chronic lymphocytic leukemia. The sequenced sample was PBMCs, obtained before ibrutinib treatment. V and J are TRBV28 and TRBJ1-1, with unresolved D. CDR3 sequence: CASSLDRREAFF. Here the CDR3 DNA reads TGTGCCAGCAGTTTAGACCGCCGCGAAGCTTTCTTT. Combining the CDR3 with reference TRBV28 and TRBJ1-1 gives the whole variable domain DVKVTQSSRYLVKRTGEKVFLECVQDMDHENMFWYRQDPGLGLRLIYFSYDVKMKEKGDIPEGYSVSREKKERFSLILESASTNQTSMYLCASSLDRREAFFGQGTRLTVV.